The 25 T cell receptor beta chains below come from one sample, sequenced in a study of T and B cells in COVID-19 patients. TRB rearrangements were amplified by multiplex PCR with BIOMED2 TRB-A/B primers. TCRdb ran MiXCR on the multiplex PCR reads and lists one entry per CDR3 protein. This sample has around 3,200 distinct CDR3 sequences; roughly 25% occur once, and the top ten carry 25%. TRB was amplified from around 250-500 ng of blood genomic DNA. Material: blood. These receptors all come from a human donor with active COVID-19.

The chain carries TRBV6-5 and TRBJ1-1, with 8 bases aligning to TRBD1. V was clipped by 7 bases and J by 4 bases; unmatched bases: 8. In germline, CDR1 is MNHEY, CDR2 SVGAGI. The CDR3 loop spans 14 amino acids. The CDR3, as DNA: TGTGCCAGCACCATCGGACAGGGCCTCACTGAAGCTTTCTTT. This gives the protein CASTIGQGLTEAFF.

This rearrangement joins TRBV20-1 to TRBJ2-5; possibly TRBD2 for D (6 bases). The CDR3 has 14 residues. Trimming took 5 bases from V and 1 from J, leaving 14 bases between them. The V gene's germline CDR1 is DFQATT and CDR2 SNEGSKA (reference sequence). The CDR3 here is CSASPGVTQETQYF. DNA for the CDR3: TGCAGTGCTTCCCCGGGGGTAACCCAAGAGACCCAGTACTTC.

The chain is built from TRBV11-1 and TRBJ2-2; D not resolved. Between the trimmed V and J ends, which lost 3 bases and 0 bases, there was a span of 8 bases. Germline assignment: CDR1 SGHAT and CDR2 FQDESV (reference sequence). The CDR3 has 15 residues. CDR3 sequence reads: CASSFLGTNTGELFF. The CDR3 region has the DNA TGTGCCAGCAGCTTTTTAGGGACGAACACCGGGGAGCTGTTTTTT. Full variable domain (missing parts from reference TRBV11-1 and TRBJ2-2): EAEVAQSPRYKITEKSQAVAFWCDPISGHATLYWYRQILGQGPELLVQFQDESVVDDSQLPKDRFSAERLKGVDSTLKIQPAELGDSAMYLCASSFLGTNTGELFFGEGSRLTVL.

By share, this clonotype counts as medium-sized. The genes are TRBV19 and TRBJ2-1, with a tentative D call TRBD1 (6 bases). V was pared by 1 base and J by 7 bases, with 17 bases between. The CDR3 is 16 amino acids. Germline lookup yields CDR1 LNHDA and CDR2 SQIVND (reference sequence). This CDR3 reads CASSIGGPRLGNEQFF. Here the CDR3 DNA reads TGTGCCAGTAGTATAGGGGGGCCCCGATTGGGTAATGAGCAGTTCTTC. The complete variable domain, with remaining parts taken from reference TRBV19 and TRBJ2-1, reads DGGITQSPKYLFRKEGQNVTLSCEQNLNHDAMYWYRQDPGQGLRLIYYSQIVNDFQKGDIAEGYSVSREKKESFPLTVTSAQKNPTAFYLCASSIGGPRLGNEQFFGPGTRLTVL.

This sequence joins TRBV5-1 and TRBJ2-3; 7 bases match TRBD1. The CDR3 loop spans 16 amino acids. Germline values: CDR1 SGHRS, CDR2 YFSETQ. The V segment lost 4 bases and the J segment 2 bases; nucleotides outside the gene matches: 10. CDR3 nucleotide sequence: TGCGCCAGCAGCCCAAGCACAGGGGACATCACAGATACGCAGTATTTT. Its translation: CASSPSTGDITDTQYF.

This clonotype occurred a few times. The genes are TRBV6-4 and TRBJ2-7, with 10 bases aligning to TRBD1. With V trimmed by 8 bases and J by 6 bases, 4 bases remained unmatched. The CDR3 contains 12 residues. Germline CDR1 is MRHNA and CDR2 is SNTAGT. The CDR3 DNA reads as TGTGCCAGCGGGACAGGGGAAGGCGAGCAGTACTTC. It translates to CASGTGEGEQYF.

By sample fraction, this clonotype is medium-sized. CDR3 sequence: CASSSRGGLSYEQYF. The CDR3 DNA reads as TGTGCCAGCAGTTCGCGAGGCGGCCTCTCCTACGAGCAGTACTTC. The rearrangement joins TRBV6-6 to TRBJ2-7; no firm D call. Trimming cost V 4 bases and J 0 bases, with 13 bases left between them. The CDR3 contains 15 residues. In germline, CDR1 is MNHNY, CDR2 SVGAGI (reference sequence).

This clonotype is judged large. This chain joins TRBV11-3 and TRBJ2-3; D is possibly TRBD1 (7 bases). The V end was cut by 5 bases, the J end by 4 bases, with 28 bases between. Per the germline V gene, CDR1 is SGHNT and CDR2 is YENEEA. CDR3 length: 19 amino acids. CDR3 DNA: TGTGCCAGCAGCCCCCTCCCCCGCGGGACAGAAATCCCATCAGATACGCAGTATTTT. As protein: CASSPLPRGTEIPSDTQYF.

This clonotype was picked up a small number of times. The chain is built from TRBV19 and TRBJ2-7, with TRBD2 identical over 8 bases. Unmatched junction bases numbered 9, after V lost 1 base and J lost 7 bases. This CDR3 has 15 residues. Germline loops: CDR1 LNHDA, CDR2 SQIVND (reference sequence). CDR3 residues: CASSIVSRGDGEQYF. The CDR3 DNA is TGTGCCAGTAGTATAGTGTCGCGGGGGGACGGGGAGCAGTACTTC. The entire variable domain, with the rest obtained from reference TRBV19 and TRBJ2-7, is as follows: DGGITQSPKYLFRKEGQNVTLSCEQNLNHDAMYWYRQDPGQGLRLIYYSQIVNDFQKGDIAEGYSVSREKKESFPLTVTSAQKNPTAFYLCASSIVSRGDGEQYFGPGTRLTVT.

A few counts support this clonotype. CDR3 region: CSARPSGGVETQYF. CDR3 bases: TGCAGTGCCAGACCCAGCGGGGGCGTAGAGACCCAGTACTTC. This chain uses TRBV20-1 with TRBJ2-5; 8 bases align to TRBD2. This CDR3 is 14 amino acids long. The germline gives CDR1 DFQATT, CDR2 SNEGSKA (reference sequence). With 6 bases clipped from V and 4 bases from J, the junction kept 10 bases outside the gene matches.

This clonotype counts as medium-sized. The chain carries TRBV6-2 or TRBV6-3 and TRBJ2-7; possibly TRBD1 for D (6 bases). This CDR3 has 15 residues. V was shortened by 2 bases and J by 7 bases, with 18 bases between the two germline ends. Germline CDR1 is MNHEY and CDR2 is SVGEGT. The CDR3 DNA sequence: TGTGCCAGCAGTTACCCCCGATGGGGGCTACGAGAGCAGTACTTC. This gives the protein CASSYPRWGLREQYF.

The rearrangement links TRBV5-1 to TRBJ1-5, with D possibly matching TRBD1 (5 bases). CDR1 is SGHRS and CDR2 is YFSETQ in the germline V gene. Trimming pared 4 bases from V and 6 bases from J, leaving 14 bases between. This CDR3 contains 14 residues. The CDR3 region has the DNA TGCGCCAGCAGCCGTCGGCGCGGGGGTCAGCCCCAGCATTTT. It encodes CASSRRRGGQPQHF.

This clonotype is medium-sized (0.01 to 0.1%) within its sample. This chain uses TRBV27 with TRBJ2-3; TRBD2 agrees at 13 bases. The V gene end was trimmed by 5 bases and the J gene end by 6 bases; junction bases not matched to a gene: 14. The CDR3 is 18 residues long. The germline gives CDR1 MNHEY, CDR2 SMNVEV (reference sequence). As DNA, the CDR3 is TGTGCCAGCAGTCCGCCACTAGCGGGGGGGCTGGGTGCCGATACGCAGTATTTT. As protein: CASSPPLAGGLGADTQYF.

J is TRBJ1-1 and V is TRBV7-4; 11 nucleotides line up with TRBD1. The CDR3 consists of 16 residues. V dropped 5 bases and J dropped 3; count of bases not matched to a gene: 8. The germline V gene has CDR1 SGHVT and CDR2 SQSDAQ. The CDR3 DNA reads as TGTGCCAGCAGCCCTGGGACAGGGGGTGAGGACACTGAAGCTTTCTTT. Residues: CASSPGTGGEDTEAFF.

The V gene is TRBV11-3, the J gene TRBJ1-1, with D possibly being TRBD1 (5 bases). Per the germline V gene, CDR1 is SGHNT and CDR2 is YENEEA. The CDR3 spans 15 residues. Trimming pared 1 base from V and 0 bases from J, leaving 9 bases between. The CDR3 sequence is CASSLAGGMNTEAFF. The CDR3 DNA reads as TGTGCCAGCAGCTTAGCGGGGGGTATGAACACTGAAGCTTTCTTT.

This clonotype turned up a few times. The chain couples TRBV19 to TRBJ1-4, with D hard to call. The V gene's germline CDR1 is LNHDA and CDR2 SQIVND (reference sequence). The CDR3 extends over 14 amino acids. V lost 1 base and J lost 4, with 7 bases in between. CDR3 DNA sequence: TGTGCCAGTAGTATAGGACGGATTAATGAAAAACTGTTTTTT. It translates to CASSIGRINEKLFF.

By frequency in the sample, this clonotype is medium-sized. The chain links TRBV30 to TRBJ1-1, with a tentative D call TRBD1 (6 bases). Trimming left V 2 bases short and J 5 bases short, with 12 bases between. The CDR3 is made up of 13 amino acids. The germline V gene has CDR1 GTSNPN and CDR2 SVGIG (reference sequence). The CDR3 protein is CAWSSRGHTEAFF. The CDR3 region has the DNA TGTGCCTGGAGTTCCCGGGGGCATACTGAAGCTTTCTTT.

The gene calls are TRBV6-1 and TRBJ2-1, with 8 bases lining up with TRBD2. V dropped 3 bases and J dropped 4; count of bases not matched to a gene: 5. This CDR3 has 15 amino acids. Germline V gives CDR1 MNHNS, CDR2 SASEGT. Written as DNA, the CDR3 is TGTGCCAGCAGTGAGGGCGGGGGGATTTACAATGAGCAGTTCTTC. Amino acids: CASSEGGGIYNEQFF.

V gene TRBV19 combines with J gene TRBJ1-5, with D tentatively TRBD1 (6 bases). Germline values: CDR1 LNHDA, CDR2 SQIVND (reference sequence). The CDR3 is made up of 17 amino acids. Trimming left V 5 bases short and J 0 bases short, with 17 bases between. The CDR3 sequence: CASSSPGGGGSNQPQHF. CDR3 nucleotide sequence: TGTGCCAGTAGTTCCCCAGGAGGGGGGGGTAGCAATCAGCCCCAGCATTTT.

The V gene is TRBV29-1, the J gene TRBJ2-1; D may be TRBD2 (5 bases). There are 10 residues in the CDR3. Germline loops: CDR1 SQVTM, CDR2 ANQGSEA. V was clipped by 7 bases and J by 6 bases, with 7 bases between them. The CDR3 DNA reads TGCAGCGGAGAGGGCAATGAGCAGTTCTTC. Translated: CSGEGNEQFF.

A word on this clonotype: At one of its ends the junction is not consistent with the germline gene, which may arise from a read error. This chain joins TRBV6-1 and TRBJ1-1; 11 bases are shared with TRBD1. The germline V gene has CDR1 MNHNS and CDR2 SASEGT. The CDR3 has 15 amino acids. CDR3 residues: CASRGGQGVNTESFF. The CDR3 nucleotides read TGTGCCAGCAGGGGGGGACAGGGGGTGAACACTGAATCTTTCTTT.

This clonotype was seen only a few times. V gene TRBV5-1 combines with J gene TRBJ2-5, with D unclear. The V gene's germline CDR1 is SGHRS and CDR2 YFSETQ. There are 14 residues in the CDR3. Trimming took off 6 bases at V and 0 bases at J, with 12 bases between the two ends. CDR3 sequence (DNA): TGCGCCAGCAAGGGCAGGTTGTACCAAGAGACCCAGTACTTC. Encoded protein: CASKGRLYQETQYF.

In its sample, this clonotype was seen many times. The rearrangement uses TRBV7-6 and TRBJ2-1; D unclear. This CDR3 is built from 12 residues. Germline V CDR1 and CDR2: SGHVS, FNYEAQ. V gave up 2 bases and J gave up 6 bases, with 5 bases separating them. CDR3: CASSLPSNEQFF. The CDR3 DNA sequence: TGTGCCAGCAGCTTACCTTCCAATGAGCAGTTCTTC.

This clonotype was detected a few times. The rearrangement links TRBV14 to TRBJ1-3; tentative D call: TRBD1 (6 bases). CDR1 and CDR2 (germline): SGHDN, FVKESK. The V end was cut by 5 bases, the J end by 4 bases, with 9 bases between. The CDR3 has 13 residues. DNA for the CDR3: TGTGCCAGCAGCGGGACATTGGGAAACACCATATATTTT. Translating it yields CASSGTLGNTIYF.

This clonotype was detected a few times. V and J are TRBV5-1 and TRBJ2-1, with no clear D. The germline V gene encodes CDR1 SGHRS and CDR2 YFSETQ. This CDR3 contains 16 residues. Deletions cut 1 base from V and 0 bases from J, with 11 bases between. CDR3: CASSLTSAVSYNEQFF. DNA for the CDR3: TGCGCCAGCAGCTTGACCAGCGCGGTCTCCTACAATGAGCAGTTCTTC. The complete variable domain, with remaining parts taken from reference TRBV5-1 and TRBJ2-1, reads KAGVTQTPRYLIKTRGQQVTLSCSPISGHRSVSWYQQTPGQGLQFLFEYFSETQRNKGNFPGRFSGRQFSNSRSEMNVSTLELGDSALYLCASSLTSAVSYNEQFFGPGTRLTVL.